Each of the 31 T cell receptor beta chains below was sequenced from the same sample in a study of blood T cells in healthy people across ages (dated by TCRdb to the mid-2010s). The library came from 5' RACE. Sequencing relied on an Illumina HiSeq 2500. The second PCR ran for about 7 to 11 cycles and used a J-beta primer mix along with a sample-barcoded 5' primer. In-frame beta chains were kept once TCRdb had trimmed the public reads at Q25 with fastp and called clones with MiXCR. Each CDR3 protein gets just one entry, which takes the most common genes and DNA from the rows behind it. A total of about 1.6 million distinct CDR3 sequences appear in this sample, about 32% of them only once. The ten largest clones add up to over 9% of the sample. Sequenced input: blood. The receptors shown here come from a woman between 25 and 40 years old in good health.

V usage is TRBV29-1 and J usage is TRBJ2-7, with D possibly matching TRBD2 (6 bases). Trimming pared 4 bases from V and 7 bases from J, leaving 17 bases between. Looked up from germline, CDR1 is SQVTM and CDR2 is ANQGSEA. This CDR3 is built from 13 residues. CDR3 sequence: CSVGGPAGHEQYF. CDR3 nucleotides: TGCAGCGTTGGGGGACCAGCGGGTCATGAGCAGTACTTC.

The rearrangement links TRBV10-3 to TRBJ1-1, with a weak D call TRBD1 (5 bases). Trimming took off 0 bases at V and 5 bases at J, with 13 bases between the two ends. Germline V gene sequence: CDR1 ENHRY, CDR2 SYGVKD. This CDR3 is built from 15 residues. This CDR3 reads CAISESEGAGTEAFF. The CDR3, as DNA: TGTGCCATCAGTGAGTCCGAAGGGGCGGGGACTGAAGCTTTCTTT.

Concerning this clonotype itself: With a much larger clone just one base away, this may be a read error. The chain has TRBV10-3 and TRBJ2-3; the D gene is possibly TRBD2 (6 bases). This CDR3 is 18 amino acids long. Germline lookup yields CDR1 ENHRY and CDR2 SYGVKD. The DNA for the CDR3 is TGTGCCGTCAGTGATCCAAGCGGGCTCCCTGGCGGTACAGATACGCAGTATTTT. Residues: CAVSDPSGLPGGTDTQYF.

This clonotype was seen more than once but under ten times. Sequence at one end of the junction differs from germline and may be a read error. This chain links TRBV28 with TRBJ1-2; a possible D gene is TRBD1 (5 bases). CDR3 length: 14 amino acids. Germline CDR1 is MDHEN and CDR2 is SYDVKM. The CDR3 DNA sequence: TGTGCCAGCAGTTCCACAGGTACTAACTATGACTACACCTTC. Translating gives CASSSTGTNYDYTF.

A note on this clonotype: A much larger clone sits a single nucleotide away, making a read error possible. The limits of the CDR3 on the DNA are not certain, so only TCRdb's listed CDR3 is given. The gene calls are TRBV29-1 and TRBJ2-5; no check of the table's D call, TRBD1, against the DNA was made. 12 amino acids form the CDR3, both terminal residues included. Germline V CDR1 and CDR2: SQVTM, ANQGSEA. The CDR3 sequence is CSVGTGAFERYF.

This clonotype occurred a few times. This rearrangement joins TRBV6-6 to TRBJ1-2; maybe TRBD1 (5 bases). The CDR3 has 15 amino acids. Germline CDR1 is MNHNY and CDR2 is SVGAGI (reference sequence). V shed 0 bases and J shed 3 bases, with 11 bases lying between them. The DNA for the CDR3 is TGTGCCAGCAGTTACTCTGAGGGGCCTTACTATGGCTACACCTTC. Residues: CASSYSEGPYYGYTF.

This clonotype has more than one count but fewer than ten. The V call is TRBV12-3 or TRBV12-4, the J call TRBJ2-1, with 10 bases that match TRBD2. J was trimmed by 9 bases and V by 11 bases; bases with no gene match: 10. The CDR3 has 13 amino acids. In DNA, the CDR3 is TGTGCCGGCCGGACTAGCGGATCAAGTGAGCAGTTCTTC. This codes for CAGRTSGSSEQFF.

The chain couples TRBV12-3 or TRBV12-4 to TRBJ1-2; D is ambiguous. V was pared by 3 bases and J by 4 bases, with 9 bases between. This CDR3 spans 13 amino acids. In DNA, the CDR3 is TGTGCCAGCAGTTTCCCCGCTCTCTATGGCTACACCTTC. The encoded protein is CASSFPALYGYTF.

V and J are TRBV15 and TRBJ2-5; no firm D call. Trimming pared 8 bases from V and 1 base from J, leaving 14 bases between. Germline CDR1 LNHNV, CDR2 YYDKDF (reference sequence). CDR3 length equals 14 residues. The CDR3 protein is CATSRASLQETQYF. The CDR3 DNA reads as TGTGCCACCTCCCGGGCCAGCCTCCAAGAGACCCAGTACTTC.

This chain connects TRBV6-2 or TRBV6-3 to TRBJ2-1; TRBD1 is a possible D gene (6 bases). The DNA end is a closer match to TRBJ2-7, so the J assignment may be wrong. Germline CDR1 MNHEY, CDR2 SVGEGT. The CDR3 has 12 residues. In DNA form, the CDR3 reads TGTGCCAGCTCGAGGGGGTACAATGAGCAGTACTTC. Amino acids: CASSRGYNEQYF.

This chain links TRBV20-1 with TRBJ2-1; TRBD1 or TRBD2 may be the D gene (6 bases each). Deletions cut 6 bases from V and 5 bases from J, with 17 bases between. The CDR3 runs 14 residues. CDR1 is DFQATT and CDR2 is SNEGSKA in the germline V gene (reference sequence). CDR3: CSATSGGDNNEQFF. DNA of the CDR3: TGCAGTGCAACCTCCGGCGGGGACAACAATGAGCAGTTCTTC.

This clonotype was observed at least ten times. The chain carries TRBV20-1 and TRBJ1-5; D gene unclear. CDR1 and CDR2 (germline): DFQATT, SNEGSKA (reference sequence). The CDR3 has 13 residues. Trimming shortened V by 7 bases and J by 0 bases, and 10 bases separated the two germline ends. CDR3 protein: CSVRSISNQPQHF. The CDR3 DNA is TGCAGTGTTCGGAGTATTAGCAATCAGCCCCAGCATTTT.

This clonotype was seen repeatedly, ten times or more. The gene calls are TRBV12-3 or TRBV12-4 and TRBJ2-5; D is ambiguous. V was clipped by 5 bases and J by 4 bases, with 5 bases between them. This CDR3 spans 11 amino acids. DNA for the CDR3: TGTGCCAGCAGTATGAGAGAGACCCAGTACTTC. It codes for CASSMRETQYF.

The rearrangement joins TRBV7-9 to TRBJ2-4; either TRBD1 or TRBD2 may supply D (5 bases each). The J call may not be correct, given that the DNA end is closer to TRBJ2-7. Germline CDR1 is SEHNR and CDR2 is FQNEAQ (reference sequence). The CDR3 is made up of 17 amino acids. The CDR3 DNA reads TGTGCCAGCAGCTTATTTTCTCTGGACTGGGACCCCTACGAGCAGTACTTC. Protein sequence: CASSLFSLDWDPYEQYF.

The chain links TRBV4-1 to TRBJ2-3, with D maybe TRBD2 (6 bases). V was shortened by 7 bases and J by 4 bases, with 24 bases between the two germline ends. The CDR3 loop spans 17 amino acids. From germline, CDR1 is MGHRA and CDR2 YSYEKL. CDR3 nucleotides: TGCGCCAGCAACCTAATGGGGGGACTCAAAGCTCCAGATACGCAGTATTTT. Its translation is CASNLMGGLKAPDTQYF.

The rearrangement joins TRBV27 to TRBJ1-1, with D possibly TRBD1 on 6 matching bases. Trimming pared 9 bases from V and 5 bases from J, leaving 10 bases between. CDR3 length: 11 residues. From germline, CDR1 is MNHEY and CDR2 SMNVEV (reference sequence). CDR3 in amino acids: CASEGGTEAFF. CDR3 nucleotide sequence: TGTGCCAGTGAGGGGGGGACTGAAGCTTTCTTT.

This clonotype came up a few times. The chain recombines TRBV12-3 or TRBV12-4 with TRBJ2-7, with D unresolved. V lost 3 bases, J lost 4 bases, and 10 bases lay in between. CDR3 length: 13 amino acids. The CDR3 nucleotides are TGTGCCAGCAGTTTCGCAGAATTATACGAGCAGTACTTC. Translated, it gives CASSFAELYEQYF.

The V gene is TRBV27, the J gene TRBJ2-5; the D is unclear. This CDR3 comprises 14 residues. Germline values: CDR1 MNHEY, CDR2 SMNVEV (reference sequence). Trimming pared 5 bases from V and 0 bases from J, leaving 10 bases between. This CDR3 is CASSPLNHQETQYF. The CDR3 DNA sequence: TGTGCCAGCAGTCCACTAAACCACCAAGAGACCCAGTACTTC.

The chain has TRBV2 and TRBJ2-5, with TRBD1 identical over 7 bases. The J call may be faulty, since TRBJ2-7 better matches the DNA end. There are 17 residues in the CDR3. Germline loops: CDR1 SNHLY, CDR2 FYNNEI. CDR3 region: CASSERRLRDRAGEQYF. CDR3 bases: TGTGCCAGCAGTGAAAGGAGGCTGCGAGACAGGGCTGGCGAGCAGTACTTC.

A few counts support this clonotype. CDR3 sequence (DNA): TGTGCCAGCAGCCTTTCGTGGGGGAATACCTACGAGCAGTACTTC. Encoded protein: CASSLSWGNTYEQYF. This rearrangement joins TRBV7-2 to TRBJ2-7; D could derive from TRBD1 or TRBD2 (5 bases each). CDR3 length: 15 amino acids. V was trimmed by 5 bases and J by 2 bases, leaving 16 bases between them. Looked up from germline, CDR1 is SGHTA and CDR2 is FQGNSA.

This clonotype was detected once. A read error is possible here, since a much larger clone lies one base away. The J gene is TRBJ2-1, the V gene TRBV20-1; 13 bases align to TRBD2. The J call could be wrong; TRBJ2-7 is a better fit for the DNA end. Germline-derived CDR1 and CDR2 are DFQATT and SNEGSKA (reference sequence). The CDR3 runs 14 residues. In DNA form, the CDR3 reads TGCAGTGTCGTGCCGGGACTAGCGGGAAGCGAGCAGTACTTC. This translates into CSVVPGLAGSEQYF.

This clonotype was counted between two and nine times. The rearrangement uses TRBV20-1 and TRBJ2-7; 10 bases agree with TRBD1. Trimming cost V 3 bases and J 2 bases; bases outside gene matches: 4. The CDR3 has 14 amino acids. CDR1 and CDR2 (germline): DFQATT, SNEGSKA (reference sequence). The DNA of the CDR3 is TGCAGTGCTAGGGGGGGGACAGGGGCCTACGAGCAGTACTTC. Its translation: CSARGGTGAYEQYF.

The chain recombines TRBV9 with TRBJ2-5, with D possibly matching TRBD1 (6 bases). The closer fit of TRBJ2-7 to the DNA end suggests the J call may be wrong. Looked up from germline, CDR1 is SGDLS and CDR2 is YYNGEE. This CDR3 region has 15 residues. The CDR3 nucleotides are TGTGCCAGCAGCGTAGCTACCAGGGGTGACTACGAGCAGTACTTC. This encodes CASSVATRGDYEQYF.

This clonotype was found a few times. The chain has TRBV9 and TRBJ2-3, with D perhaps given as TRBD1 or TRBD2 (6 bases each). Germline loops: CDR1 SGDLS, CDR2 YYNGEE. There are 15 residues in the CDR3. V was trimmed by 4 bases and J by 5 bases, leaving 17 bases between them. The CDR3 nucleotides read TGTGCCAGCAGCCTAGAGGGGGATAGCGGAGATACGCAGTATTTT. Protein sequence: CASSLEGDSGDTQYF.

Comment on this clonotype: Relative to the germline gene, one junction end is altered; a read error may explain this. V and J are TRBV2 and TRBJ2-5; D unclear. The DNA end is more similar to TRBJ2-7, so the J call may be wrong. Germline V gene lookup returns CDR1 SNHLY and CDR2 FYNNEI. The CDR3 runs to 13 residues. Here the CDR3 reads CANSEAVVDEQYF. CDR3 DNA: TGTGCCAACAGTGAAGCCGTCGTTGACGAGCAGTACTTC.

The chain has TRBV27 and TRBJ2-7, with D maybe TRBD2 (5 bases). Germline lookup yields CDR1 MNHEY and CDR2 SMNVEV (reference sequence). The CDR3 is 16 amino acids. V was clipped by 5 bases and J by 2 bases, with 19 bases between them. CDR3 nucleotides: TGTGCCAGCAGTAGGAGGTGGCGGCAGAACACCTACGAGCAGTACTTC. The encoded protein is CASSRRWRQNTYEQYF.

V and J are TRBV20-1 and TRBJ2-3; the match to TRBD2 covers 12 bases. Germline V gives CDR1 DFQATT, CDR2 SNEGSKA (reference sequence). CDR3 size: 15 residues. Unmatched junction bases numbered 7, after V lost 6 bases and J lost 3 bases. The CDR3 DNA follows: TGCAGTGCACCTAGCGGGGGGGCCTTGACAGATACGCAGTATTTT. Translation gives CSAPSGGALTDTQYF.

This sequence joins TRBV6-1 and TRBJ2-5; perhaps TRBD2 as D (6 bases). CDR3 length: 12 residues. Germline CDR1 and CDR2: MNHNS and SASEGT. Trimming cost V 6 bases and J 5 bases, with 10 bases left between them. The CDR3 DNA reads TGTGCCAGCAGGACTAGTGGGGAGACCCAGTACTTC. Protein: CASRTSGETQYF.

In its sample, this clonotype was seen a few times. The chain uses TRBV4-1 and TRBJ2-1; either TRBD1 or TRBD2 may fit D (6 bases each). Germline V gives CDR1 MGHRA, CDR2 YSYEKL. CDR3 length: 15 amino acids. V was shortened by 7 bases and J by 2 bases, with 15 bases between the two germline ends. CDR3: CASTEGGRTYNEQFF. For the CDR3, the DNA is TGCGCCAGCACCGAAGGGGGGAGGACCTACAATGAGCAGTTCTTC.

This clonotype has only a few counts. The chain is built from TRBV10-3 and TRBJ2-3; D remains unclear. Trimming took off 5 bases at V and 0 bases at J, with 12 bases between the two ends. CDR1 and CDR2 from the germline V gene are ENHRY and SYGVKD. CDR3 length equals 15 residues. The CDR3 bases are TGTGCCATCAGTACAGATTATCCTAGCACAGATACGCAGTATTTT. Its protein product is CAISTDYPSTDTQYF.

This chain links TRBV27 with TRBJ2-7; TRBD1 might be the D (6 bases). There are 15 residues in the CDR3. Germline V CDR1 and CDR2: MNHEY, SMNVEV (reference sequence). V was shortened by 6 bases and J by 4 bases, with 19 bases between the two germline ends. Here the CDR3 reads CASSYSQRTVYEQYF. CDR3 nucleotide sequence: TGTGCCAGCAGCTATTCTCAACGGACAGTTTACGAGCAGTACTTC.